The rows below give T cell receptor beta chains drawn from one sample of a study. TCRdb itself ran the 5' RACE reads through MiXCR, one entry per CDR3 protein. Among approximately 47,000 distinct CDR3 sequences, 28% were seen once, and the ten largest hold about 2%. Sequenced input: naive CD4+ T cells sorted from blood. The receptors originated from a female donor with breast cancer. CDR3s include the opening cysteine and the closing phenylalanine or tryptophan. Fields, in order: D gene, clone size, J gene, V gene, CDR3 protein, CDR3 DNA. A D gene is named only where the DNA matches it firmly. Expanded clones get a size class; other rows say once, few or many, or leave the size out.

D: NA; size: NA; J: TRBJ2-5; V: TRBV30; CDR3: CAWMSAGPGETQYF; DNA: TGTGCCTGGATGTCGGCGGGCCCCGGGGAGACCCAGTACTTC
D: NA; size: few; J: TRBJ2-7; V: TRBV6-2/TRBV6-3; CDR3: CASEINPSSSYEQYF; DNA: TGTGCCAGCGAAATTAATCCATCAAGCTCCTACGAGCAGTACTTC
D: NA; size: NA; J: TRBJ1-6; V: TRBV5-6; CDR3: CASSQPGVGSPLHF; DNA: TGTGCCAGCAGCCAGCCGGGTGTAGGGTCACCCCTCCACTTT
D: NA; size: NA; J: TRBJ2-5; V: TRBV10-3; CDR3: CAISPASGQGLKETQYF; DNA: TGTGCCATCAGTCCCGCCTCAGGTCAGGGGCTAAAGGAGACCCAGTACTTC
D: NA; size: few; J: TRBJ2-7; V: TRBV30; CDR3: CAWSDQGYEQYF; DNA: TGTGCCTGGAGTGATCAGGGATACGAGCAGTACTTC
D: TRBD2; size: few; J: TRBJ2-2; V: TRBV7-9; CDR3: CASSLEGRAGELFF; DNA: TGTGCCAGCAGCTTAGAAGGGAGGGCCGGGGAGCTGTTTTTT
D: NA; size: many; J: TRBJ2-1; V: TRBV7-2; CDR3: CASSPNSYNEQFF; DNA: TGTGCCAGCAGCCCCAACAGTTACAATGAGCAGTTCTTC
D: NA; size: few; J: TRBJ1-5; V: TRBV12-3/TRBV12-4; CDR3: CASSPGATGQPQHF; DNA: TGTGCCAGCAGTCCGGGGGCAACCGGGCAGCCCCAGCATTTT
D: TRBD1; size: few; J: TRBJ2-1; V: TRBV10-3; CDR3: CAIGSTGVSSDEQFF; DNA: TGTGCCATCGGTAGTACAGGGGTTTCTTCCGATGAGCAGTTCTTC
D: NA; size: few; J: TRBJ1-1; V: TRBV5-1; CDR3: CASSLELHQGEAFF; DNA: TGCGCCAGCAGCTTGGAGCTCCATCAGGGTGAAGCTTTCTTT
D: NA; size: NA; J: TRBJ2-1; V: TRBV5-6; CDR3: CASSLQSVEQFF; DNA: TGTGCCAGCAGCTTACAATCGGTTGAGCAGTTCTTC
D: TRBD1; size: NA; J: TRBJ2-5; V: TRBV7-9; CDR3: CASSLVPIGTGLQETQYF; DNA: TGTGCCAGCAGCTTAGTACCAATCGGGACAGGGCTCCAAGAGACCCAGTACTTC
D: NA; size: NA; J: TRBJ2-6; V: TRBV19; CDR3: CASSIPPNVLTF; DNA: TGTGCCAGTAGTATCCCCCCTAACGTCCTGACTTTC
D: TRBD1; size: NA; J: TRBJ2-3; V: TRBV27; CDR3: CASSPGQGLVPDTQYF; DNA: TGTGCCAGCAGTCCTGGACAGGGTCTAGTCCCAGATACGCAGTATTTT
D: NA; size: NA; J: TRBJ1-5; V: TRBV6-1; CDR3: CASADRNSNQPQHF; DNA: TGTGCCAGCGCCGACAGAAATAGCAATCAGCCCCAGCATTTT
D: TRBD1; size: NA; J: TRBJ1-1; V: TRBV4-3; CDR3: CASRDGTDRGMAFF; DNA: TGCGCCAGCAGGGATGGGACAGACAGGGGGATGGCTTTCTTT
D: NA; size: NA; J: TRBJ2-1; V: TRBV12-3/TRBV12-4; CDR3: CASSSHHGQADEQFF; DNA: TGTGCCAGCAGTTCTCATCATGGGCAGGCGGATGAGCAGTTCTTC
D: TRBD1; size: NA; J: TRBJ2-1; V: TRBV29-1; CDR3: CSVPEQGSDEQFF; DNA: TGCAGCGTGCCCGAACAGGGGAGCGATGAGCAGTTCTTC
D: TRBD2; size: NA; J: TRBJ2-1; V: TRBV15; CDR3: CATSKGREGRVEQFF; DNA: TGTGCCACCAGCAAGGGGCGGGAGGGCCGGGTTGAGCAGTTCTTC
D: NA; size: few; J: TRBJ1-2; V: TRBV20-1; CDR3: CSARVVMGYTF; DNA: TGCAGTGCTAGAGTCGTCATGGGCTACACCTTC
D: NA; size: NA; J: TRBJ1-1; V: TRBV6-5; CDR3: CASSYSGASDTEAFF; DNA: TGTGCCAGCAGTTACTCGGGGGCGTCGGACACTGAAGCTTTCTTT
D: NA; size: NA; J: TRBJ2-3; V: TRBV6-6; CDR3: CASSYTQSDTQYF; DNA: TGTGCCAGCAGTTACACACAGTCAGATACGCAGTATTTT
D: TRBD2; size: NA; J: TRBJ2-7; V: TRBV6-5; CDR3: CASSSHSGDGEQYF; DNA: TGTGCCAGCAGTAGCCATAGCGGGGATGGCGAGCAGTACTTC